This TCR beta chain was sequenced during a study of CD8 T cells in ankylosing spondylitis. The CDR3 loop spans 14 amino acids. Germline CDR1 is SSHAT and CDR2 is FNYEAQ (reference sequence). The table lists this clonotype with a few counts. Its target is unknown. Germline and junction disagree at one end, which may indicate a read error. General study findings and limits: Seven to nine highly homologous variants formed a TCR beta motif that appeared characteristic of ankylosing spondylitis blood. Significantly higher representation of disease-linked clones was reported for matched ankylosing spondylitis synovial fluid. As for the disease-linked clones, they showed a CD8+ phenotype and occurred at relatively low frequencies in peripheral blood.

Preparation of TCR beta libraries was done by quantitative 5'-RACE with molecular barcodes. TCRdb called the 5' RACE reads again in MiXCR, with one record for every CDR3 protein. The sample has about 36,000 distinct CDR3 sequences, 13% seen once. V usage is TRBV7-7 and J usage is TRBJ2-7; D tentatively fits TRBD1 or TRBD2 (5 bases each). The receptor was isolated from a male donor with ankylosing spondylitis. The sequenced sample consisted of synovial fluid, either unsorted or a sorted T cell fraction (not recorded which). The CDR3, as DNA: TGTGCTAGCAGCCTCCACCTGGGGGACCTGGGGCAGTACTTC. It specifies CASSLHLGDLGQYF.